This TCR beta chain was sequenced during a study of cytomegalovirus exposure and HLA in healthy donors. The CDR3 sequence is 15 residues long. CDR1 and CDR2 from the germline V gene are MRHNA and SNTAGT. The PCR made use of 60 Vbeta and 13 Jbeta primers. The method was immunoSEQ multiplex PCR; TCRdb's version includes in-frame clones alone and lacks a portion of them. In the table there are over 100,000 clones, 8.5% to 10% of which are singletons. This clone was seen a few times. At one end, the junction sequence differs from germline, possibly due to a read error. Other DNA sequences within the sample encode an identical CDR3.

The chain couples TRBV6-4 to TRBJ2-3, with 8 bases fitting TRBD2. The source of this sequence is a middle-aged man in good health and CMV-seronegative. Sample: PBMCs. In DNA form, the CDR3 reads TGTGCCAGCAGTGAATCCGCCGGGGGGGCAGATAAGCAGTATTTT. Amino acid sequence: CASSESAGGADKQYF.